This T cell receptor beta chain emerged from a study of patients with pleural tuberculosis (dated by TCRdb to the mid-2010s). Trimming leaves V shorter by 7 bases and J shorter by 5 bases, with the junction holding 6 bases beyond the gene matches. From the cysteine up to the phenylalanine, the CDR3 has a length of 14 residues. Here the CDR3 DNA is all that survives: 42 bases in frame from base 1. The germline V gene gives CDR1 as SNHLY and CDR2 as FYNNEI. Sequenced using an Illumina Genome Analyzer IIx. Starting from the raw public reads, TCRdb applied fastp trimming at Q25, assembled clones with MiXCR and retained in-frame beta chains. Under each unique CDR3 protein, matching rows form one entry showing the most common genes and DNA. Counted in this sample were under 30,000 distinct CDR3 sequences; about 18% of them appeared once. The ten largest clonotypes hold 3% to 4% of the sample. This clonotype was picked up one time. The antigen it recognizes is unknown. No base quality values were provided; no much bigger clone lies one nucleotide off. One read alone lends weak support.

The V and J genes are TRBV2 and TRBJ2-1, and TRBD2 aligns with 9 junction nucleotides. This receptor was taken from a human donor with pleural tuberculosis. The source material was peripheral blood. The nucleotide sequence is TGTGCCAGCAAGGCTAGCGGGGCTCACAATGAGCAGTTCTTC. The translation is CASKASGAHNEQFF.